This T cell receptor beta chain was identified during a study of CXCR3-negative and CXCR3-positive naive CD8 T cells. CDR1 and CDR2 from the germline V gene are MGHRA and YSYEKL. The CDR3 totals 20 residues. 5' RACE that incorporated UMI labels was used to prepare the TRB cDNA libraries. TCRdb re-called the 5' RACE reads and catalogs CDR3 proteins one per entry, DNA excluded. The listing contains some 67,000 distinct CDR3 sequences. The sequenced sample was naive CXCR3- CD8+ T cells from blood. Documented subset: CD45RO-CCR7+CD27+CD95- naive CD8+ T cells lacking CXCR3 (TNR3-). The clonotype originates from a human donor in good health. Some clones in this sample may be carry-over from other donors' samples. V is TRBV4-1 and J is TRBJ2-7; as DNA is missing, the TRBD2 call by TCRdb cannot be tested. CDR3: CASSQAVLAGLGSSSYEQYF.